This T cell receptor beta chain was observed in a study of early T cells in non-severe SARS-CoV-2 infection. Study as a whole: Chains stayed unpaired after sequencing of bulk RNA from unsorted whole blood.

Findings of the study overall: Matches to VDJdb favored anti-spike CD8 responses and missed private and CD4 specificities.

Unique molecular identifiers were affixed to single, distinct cDNA molecules. MiXCR, applied by TCRdb to the 5' RACE reads, yields one record per CDR3 protein. The repertoire holds some 81,000 distinct CDR3 sequences, with about 17% as singletons. This CDR3 is 15 amino acids long. Germline lookup yields CDR1 SGHVS and CDR2 FQNEAQ. V was clipped by 5 bases and J by 0 bases; unmatched bases: 6. This clonotype was counted many times. The antigen is undetermined. The clonotype comes from an adult who was a healthcare worker with PCR-confirmed SARS-CoV-2 infection or an uninfected control (not recorded which). The sequenced sample consisted of whole blood. The J gene is TRBJ2-7, the V gene TRBV7-8; TRBD1 matches 8 bases. Here the CDR3 reads CASSHGQGNSYEQYF. As DNA, the CDR3 is TGTGCCAGCAGCCACGGACAGGGTAACTCCTACGAGCAGTACTTC. The full variable domain, completed using reference TRBV7-8 and TRBJ2-7, is GAGVSQSPRYKVAKRGQDVALRCDPISGHVSLFWYQQALGQGPEFLTYFQNEAQLDKSGLPSDRFFAERPEGSVSTLKIQRTQQEDSAVYLCASSHGQGNSYEQYFGPGTRLTVT.